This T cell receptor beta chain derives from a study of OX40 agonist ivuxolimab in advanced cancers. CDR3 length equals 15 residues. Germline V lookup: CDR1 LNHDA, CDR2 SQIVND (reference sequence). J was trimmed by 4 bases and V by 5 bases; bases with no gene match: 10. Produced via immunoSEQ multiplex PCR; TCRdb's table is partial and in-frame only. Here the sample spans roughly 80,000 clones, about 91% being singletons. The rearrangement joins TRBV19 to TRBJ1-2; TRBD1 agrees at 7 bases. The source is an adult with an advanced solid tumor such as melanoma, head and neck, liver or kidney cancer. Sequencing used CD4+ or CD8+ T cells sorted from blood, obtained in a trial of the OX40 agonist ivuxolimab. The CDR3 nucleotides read TGTGCCAGTAGTGCCGGGACAGCAACCTTCTATGGCTACACCTTC. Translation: CASSAGTATFYGYTF.